This T cell receptor beta chain was obtained from a study of molecular identifiers for immune sequencing clone quantification. Study conclusions and caveats: Identical TCR molecules sharing a barcode could underestimate highly expanded clone sizes.

TCRdb itself ran the PCR reads through MiXCR, one entry per CDR3 protein. The data show over 600,000 distinct CDR3 sequences, about 20% seen once. When naive CD8 T cells were sorted, they were gated as CD8+CD4-CCR7+CD45RA+. CDR3 size: 13 residues. Germline-derived CDR1 and CDR2 are SGDLS and YYNGEE. With 4 bases removed from V and 8 bases from J, the gap between germline ends came to 13 bases. This clonotype was counted ten times or more. Its antigen is undetermined. This receptor was obtained from a human donor in good health. Some libraries in this study had Jurkat cell RNA spiked in. This rearrangement joins TRBV9 to TRBJ2-1; no reliable D call. Input material: naive CD8+ T cells from blood, with Jurkat cell RNA spiked in. Subset meaning: FACS-sorted CD8+CD4-CCR7+CD45RA+ naive T cells. CDR3 DNA sequence: TGTGCCAGCAGCCTCACATTGGCGGATGAGCAGTTCTTC. The encoded protein is CASSLTLADEQFF.